Ten or more counts support the clone carrying this T cell receptor (beta chain). The antigen is not known. This entry comes from a study of read filtering for tumor transcriptome and immune sequencing. Findings and limits, study-wide: IR-seq captured clonotypes deeper and more reliably than RNA-seq.

V lost 10 bases, J lost 8 bases, and 12 bases stayed unmatched. This CDR3 comprises 14 residues. The V gene's germline CDR1 is SNHLY and CDR2 FYNNEI. Molecular barcoded adaptors covering alpha/delta and beta/gamma chains were used on around 400 ng RNA. MiXCR, run by TCRdb on the reads, gives a single entry per CDR3 protein. This repertoire shows some 38,000 distinct CDR3 sequences, about 11% found once; its top ten account for about 35%. Sequenced input: a population of CD138-negative cells sorted from bone marrow. J is TRBJ1-4 and V is TRBV2; 8 nucleotides line up with TRBD1. This sequence was found in a donor at least 40 years old with multiple myeloma. Here the CDR3 reads CATSSTGGREKLFF. As DNA, the CDR3 is TGTGCCACGAGTTCAACAGGGGGGAGAGAAAAACTGTTTTTT.